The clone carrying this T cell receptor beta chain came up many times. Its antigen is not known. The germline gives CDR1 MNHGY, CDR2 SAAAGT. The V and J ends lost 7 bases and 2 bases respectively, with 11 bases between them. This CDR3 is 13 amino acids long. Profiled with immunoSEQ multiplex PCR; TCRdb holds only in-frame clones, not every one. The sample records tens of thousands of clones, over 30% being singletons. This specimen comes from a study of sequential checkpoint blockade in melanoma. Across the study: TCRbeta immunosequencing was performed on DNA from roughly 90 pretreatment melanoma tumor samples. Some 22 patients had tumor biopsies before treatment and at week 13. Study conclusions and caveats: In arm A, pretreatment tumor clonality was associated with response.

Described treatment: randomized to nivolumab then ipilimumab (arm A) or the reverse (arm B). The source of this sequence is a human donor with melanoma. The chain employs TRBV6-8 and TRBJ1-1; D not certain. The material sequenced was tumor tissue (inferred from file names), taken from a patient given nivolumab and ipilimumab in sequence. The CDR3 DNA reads TGTGCCAGCACCCAACGGGGAAACACTGAAGCTTTCTTT. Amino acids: CASTQRGNTEAFF.